The 9 T cell receptor beta chains in this list originate from one sample, sequenced in a study of CD8 T cells in Susac syndrome (dated by TCRdb to the late 2010s). Library preparation employed the immunoSEQ multiplex PCR assay. RNA was extracted with the RNeasy kit and roughly 0.5 to 1 ug was reverse transcribed using random hexamers. TCRdb handled the public reads itself, with Q25 trimming in fastp and clone calling in MiXCR, and kept productive beta chains. Identical CDR3 proteins give one entry, which carries the most common genes and DNA. This sample is represented by hundreds of thousands of distinct CDR3 sequences; approximately 85% of them were singletons. Approximately 0.11% of the sample rests with the top ten. The specimen was CD8+ T cells from PBMCs. The receptors shown here come from a human donor with multiple sclerosis.

The V gene is TRBV11-2, the J gene TRBJ2-2, with D perhaps being TRBD1 or TRBD2 (5 bases each). The germline V gene encodes CDR1 SGHAT and CDR2 FQNNGV. The ends were cut back, 4 bases at V and 5 bases at J, with 14 bases in the middle. The CDR3 consists of 15 residues. CDR3 sequence (DNA): TGTGCCAGCAGCTCCTGGGACGGGGAGACCGGGGAGCTGTTTTTT. This encodes CASSSWDGETGELFF.

V is TRBV3-1 and J is TRBJ2-2; D unresolved. Germline loops: CDR1 LGHDT, CDR2 YNNKEL (reference sequence). This CDR3 contains 12 residues. Trimming left V 8 bases short and J 7 bases short, with 11 bases between. The CDR3 coding sequence is TGTGCCAGCGGCTGGGCGAACGGGGAGCTGTTTTTT. It specifies CASGWANGELFF.

This sequence joins TRBV6-5 and TRBJ2-6, with D possibly matching TRBD1 (6 bases). From germline, CDR1 is MNHEY and CDR2 SVGAGI. The CDR3 consists of 19 residues. The V and J ends lost 2 bases and 0 bases respectively, with 17 bases between them. DNA of the CDR3: TGTGCCAGCAGTTACCTCAGAGGGGGTCCCCACTCTGGGGCCAACGTCCTGACTTTC. Protein product: CASSYLRGGPHSGANVLTF.

The chain has TRBV4-1 and TRBJ2-5; 8 nucleotides agree with TRBD2. Germline trimming cut 1 base from V and 4 bases from J; bases unmatched to any gene: 5. Germline V CDR1 and CDR2: MGHRA, YSYEKL. The CDR3 totals 15 residues. CDR3 sequence reads: CASSQVLSGAETQYF. CDR3 nucleotides: TGCGCCAGCAGCCAAGTCCTTAGCGGGGCAGAGACCCAGTACTTC.

The rearrangement joins TRBV30 to TRBJ1-2, with D unresolved. The CDR3 covers 15 residues. The germline V and J ends were trimmed by 0 bases and 2 bases, with 13 bases remaining between them. Germline V gene sequence: CDR1 GTSNPN, CDR2 SVGIG (reference sequence). The CDR3 DNA follows: TGTGCCTGGAGTGTTAGCCGCGAGCTCAACTATGGCTACACCTTC. Protein: CAWSVSRELNYGYTF.

As DNA, the CDR3 is TGTGCCAGCAGTTCCACTAGCGGCCTTTCCTACAATGAGCAGTTCTTC. The encoded protein is CASSSTSGLSYNEQFF. The genes are TRBV12-3 or TRBV12-4 and TRBJ2-1; 8 bases align to TRBD2. V shed 4 bases and J 1 base; nucleotides not matched to a gene: 6. CDR3 length: 16 amino acids.

The CDR3 DNA reads TGCGCCAGCAGCCAAATAAAAGGGGAAAATCAGCCCCAGCATTTT. Its translation is CASSQIKGENQPQHF. The chain joins TRBV4-1 to TRBJ1-5; TRBD1 is a possible D gene (5 bases). Germline CDR1 MGHRA, CDR2 YSYEKL. This CDR3 spans 15 amino acids. V lost 2 bases to trimming and J lost 4 bases, with 12 bases between them.

This clonotype is a singleton in its sample. This chain links TRBV11-1 with TRBJ1-4, with a weak D call TRBD1 (5 bases). Germline CDR1 SGHAT, CDR2 FQDESV (reference sequence). This CDR3 spans 14 amino acids. V was shortened by 5 bases and J by 6 bases, with 13 bases between the two germline ends. For the CDR3, the DNA is TGTGCCAGCAGCCATGGGGGGTTCGATGAAAAACTGTTTTTT. It codes for CASSHGGFDEKLFF.

The chain is built from TRBV24-1 and TRBJ2-7, with 10 bases aligning to TRBD2. Germline values: CDR1 KGHDR, CDR2 SFDVKD. Trimming took 0 bases from V and 2 from J; bases not matched to a gene: 3. The CDR3 has 16 amino acids. The DNA of the CDR3 is TGTGCCACCAGTGATTTGGGACTAGCGGTCGCCTACGAGCAGTACTTC. Translation: CATSDLGLAVAYEQYF.